This T cell receptor (beta chain) was identified in a study of T cells after yellow fever vaccination. TCRdb re-called the 5' RACE reads with MiXCR, one entry per CDR3 protein. The sample records more than 90,000 distinct CDR3 sequences, 6.5% to 9% being singletons. Germline-derived CDR1 and CDR2 are DFQATT and SNEGSKA (reference sequence). This CDR3 has 16 residues. J gave up 0 bases and V 1 base, and 4 bases lay outside the gene matches. The sequence came from a man aged 18 to 29 who received the YFV17D yellow fever vaccine. This chain connects TRBV20-1 to TRBJ1-5, with 9 bases lining up with TRBD1. The material sequenced was CD4+ T cells sorted from PBMCs, taken about 49 days after the first yellow fever vaccination. The CDR3 DNA reads as TGCAGTGCTAGAGGTGGACAGGGGTTTAGCAATCAGCCCCAGCATTTT. It is translated as CSARGGQGFSNQPQHF.